This T cell receptor (beta chain) was captured by sequencing in a study of cytomegalovirus exposure and HLA in healthy donors. Findings and caveats of the study: The HLA-A and HLA-B alleles of most subjects were reportedly predicted accurately from TCR beta sequences. Presence/absence analyses assumed roughly uniform sequencing depth across donors, which may not hold.

To note about this clone: Antigen: not known.

PCR employed 60 Vbeta and 13 Jbeta primers. Using immunoSEQ multiplex PCR, the repertoire was profiled, and TCRdb retains in-frame clones only, with some absent. The table includes some 65,000 clones, around 68% detected once. The TCR sequence derives from a woman in her twenties or thirties in good health and CMV-seronegative. The sequencing input was PBMCs.

The CDR3 DNA is TGTGCCAGCAGCTTAGCCTCCCATCTAACTAGCACAGATACGCAGTATTTT. Translating it yields CASSLASHLTSTDTQYF. J is TRBJ2-3 and V is TRBV7-2; no clear D gene. This CDR3 comprises 17 residues. V was pared by 0 bases and J by 0 bases, with 13 bases between. Germline lookup yields CDR1 SGHTA and CDR2 FQGNSA.